This is a list of T cell receptor beta chains from one sample in a study of stem cell transplantation in POMP-related autoinflammatory disease. Clones were sequenced by immunoSEQ multiplex PCR, and TCRdb holds only the in-frame ones, with some missing. The data hold 7,000 to 9,000 clones, with 91% observed a single time. Sequenced material: CD8+ T cells from PBMCs, taken before stem cell transplantation. These receptor sequences come from a human donor with POMP-related autoinflammation and immune dysregulation (PRAID). Both conserved end residues are part of each CDR3. The D gene is left open where the match is weak. Clone size is given for some rows only: seen once, a few or many times, or a class if the clone is expanded.

length,D,V,size,J,DNA,CDR3
18,TRBD2,TRBV13,.,TRBJ2-3,TGTGCCAGCAGCTTAAGGTGGACTAGGGCGGATAGCACAGATACGCAGTATTTT,CASSLRWTRADSTDTQYF
16,TRBD2,TRBV9,.,TRBJ2-5,TGTGCCAGCAGCCCAGAGGGACTAGCGGACAGGGAGACCCAGTACTTC,CASSPEGLADRETQYF
14,.,TRBV5-4,.,TRBJ2-2,TGTGCCAGCAGCGGCGCCAGGGACCCCGGGGAGCTGTTTTTT,CASSGARDPGELFF
15,TRBD1,TRBV9,.,TRBJ1-4,TGTGCCAGCAGCCCCGGGACAGCTACTCCCGAAAAACTGTTTTTT,CASSPGTATPEKLFF
13,.,TRBV28,.,TRBJ1-5,TGTGCCAGCTGCAGGGGAGGCAATCAGCCCCAGCATTTT,CASCRGGNQPQHF
15,TRBD1,TRBV6-5,once,TRBJ1-6,TGTGCCAGCAGTTTAGGGACAGGGAGTCTGTCACCCCTCCACTTT,CASSLGTGSLSPLHF
16,.,TRBV1,.,TRBJ2-3,TGCACCAGCAGGGCTAGCGGGGGGTTAACCTTAGATACGCAGTATTTT,CTSRASGGLTLDTQYF
17,TRBD1,TRBV11-3,.,TRBJ1-6,TGTGCCAGCAGCTTAGATAAGAGGGACAGGGAGGATTCACCCCTCCACTTT,CASSLDKRDREDSPLHF
15,TRBD2,TRBV6-6,.,TRBJ2-5,TGTGCCAGCACCTCTAGCGGGGGGAGTCGGGAGACCCAGTACTTC,CASTSSGGSRETQYF
16,TRBD2,TRBV12-5,.,TRBJ2-2,TGTGCTAGTGGTTGGGGACTTAGCGGGGGAACCGGGGAGCTGTTTTTT,CASGWGLSGGTGELFF
15,TRBD1,TRBV4-1,.,TRBJ2-2,TGCGCCAGCAGCCACGGACAGGGGGCTGACGGGGAGCTGTTTTTT,CASSHGQGADGELFF
15,TRBD2,TRBV19,.,TRBJ2-1,TGTGCCAGTAACCCCCGCGGGGCGGGAGGGAGTGAGCAGTTCTTC,CASNPRGAGGSEQFF
16,.,TRBV11-1,.,TRBJ2-5,TGTGCCAGCAGCTTAGGGTTAGGGGCCATGGTCGGGACCCAGTACTTC,CASSLGLGAMVGTQYF
15,.,TRBV7-9,.,TRBJ1-1,TGTGCCAGCAGCTTAGTGGGTACGTGGAACACTGAAGCTTTCTTT,CASSLVGTWNTEAFF
15,.,TRBV9,.,TRBJ2-7,TGTGCCAGCAGCCATAGAGCAGGACATCCCTACGAGCAGTACTTC,CASSHRAGHPYEQYF
17,TRBD2,TRBV14,.,TRBJ2-7,TGTGCCAGCAGCCAAGATCCGGAGCGGGGGGGACCCTACGAGCAGTACTTC,CASSQDPERGGPYEQYF
14,.,TRBV11-2,.,TRBJ1-1,TGTGCCAGCAGTCGAGATTGGTCAGGCCTCGAAGCTTTCTTT,CASSRDWSGLEAFF
19,TRBD2,TRBV5-1,.,TRBJ2-1,TGCGCCAGCAGCTTGAGGAGCGGGGCCGCCCTGGGCTTTTACAATGAGCAGTTCTTC,CASSLRSGAALGFYNEQFF
14,TRBD1,TRBV11-1,.,TRBJ2-5,TGTGCCAGCAGCCCCCGACAGGGGGAAGAGACCCAGTACTTC,CASSPRQGEETQYF
12,.,TRBV4-1,.,TRBJ2-7,TGCGCCAGCAGCCGGGACACCTACGAGCAGTACTTC,CASSRDTYEQYF
15,TRBD2,TRBV29-1,.,TRBJ2-7,TGCAGCGTTGGTGGATGGCTAGCGGAGCCCTACGAGCAGTACTTC,CSVGGWLAEPYEQYF
12,.,TRBV6-6,few,TRBJ1-2,TGTGCCAGCACCTTAGGGGGCTATGGCTACACCTTC,CASTLGGYGYTF
13,.,TRBV13,.,TRBJ2-1,TGTGCCAGCAGCTCCGAAGGGGGGGAAGAGCAGTTCTTC,CASSSEGGEEQFF
16,TRBD2,TRBV2,.,TRBJ2-1,TGTGCCAGCAGTGAAGGAGCGGGGGAGATATACAATGAGCAGTTCTTC,CASSEGAGEIYNEQFF
13,TRBD2,TRBV6-5,.,TRBJ2-7,TGTGCCAGCAATGCGGGGGGGAGAAACGAGCAGTACTTC,CASNAGGRNEQYF
15,TRBD1,TRBV5-4,once,TRBJ1-3,TGTGCCAGCAGCTACAGGGGAGGCTCTGGAAACACCATATATTTT,CASSYRGGSGNTIYF
20,TRBD2,TRBV18,.,TRBJ2-1,TGTGCCAGCTCACCAGTGGGACTAGCGGGAGGGCCCTCCACGTACAATGAGCAGTTCTTC,CASSPVGLAGGPSTYNEQFF
13,.,TRBV7-9,.,TRBJ2-1,TGTGCCAGCAGCTCCCGGGGTTTATGGGAGCAGTTCTTC,CASSSRGLWEQFF
12,.,TRBV7-9,.,TRBJ1-1,TGTGCCAGCAGCCCCTTAGGCACTGAAGCTTTCTTT,CASSPLGTEAFF
14,.,TRBV18,.,TRBJ1-1,TGTGCCAGCTCACCACCGGACAGTAACACTGAAGCTTTCTTT,CASSPPDSNTEAFF
14,.,TRBV4-1,.,TRBJ2-1,TGCGCCAGCAGCCAAGGGGGGACGGACTATGTGCAGTTCTTC,CASSQGGTDYVQFF
15,.,TRBV5-1,.,TRBJ2-3,TGCGCCAGCAGCTTGGGGACATCGGGCACAGATACGCAGTATTTT,CASSLGTSGTDTQYF
18,.,TRBV19,.,TRBJ1-1,TGTGCCAGTAGCCCCGTAGGACAGTCCCTACTTCGGGACACTGAAGCTTTCTTT,CASSPVGQSLLRDTEAFF